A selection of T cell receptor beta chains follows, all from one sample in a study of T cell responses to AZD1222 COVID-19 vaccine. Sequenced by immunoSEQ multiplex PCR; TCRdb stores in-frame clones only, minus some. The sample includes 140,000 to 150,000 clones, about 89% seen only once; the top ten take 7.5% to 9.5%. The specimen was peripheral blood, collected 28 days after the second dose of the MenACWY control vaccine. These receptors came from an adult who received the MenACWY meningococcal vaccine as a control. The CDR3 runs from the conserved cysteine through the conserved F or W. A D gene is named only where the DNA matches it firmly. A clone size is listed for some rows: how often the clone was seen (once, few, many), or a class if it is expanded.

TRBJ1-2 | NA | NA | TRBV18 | TGTGCCAGCTCACCACCAAGGGGGGAGACAGATAACTATGGCTACACCTTC | CASSPPRGETDNYGYTF
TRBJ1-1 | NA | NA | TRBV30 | TGTGCCTGGGGGAAAACTCGGAACACTGAAGCTTTCTTT | CAWGKTRNTEAFF
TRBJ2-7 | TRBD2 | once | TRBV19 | TGTGCCAGTAGTGCCGCGGCGGGGGGCCCCTACGAGCAGTACTTC | CASSAAAGGPYEQYF
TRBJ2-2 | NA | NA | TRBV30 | TGTGCCTGGAGAATACCCGACAAGCGTACCGGGGAGCTGTTTTTT | CAWRIPDKRTGELFF
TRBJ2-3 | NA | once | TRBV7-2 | TGTGCCAGCAGCGTTAGCACAGATACGCAGTATTTT | CASSVSTDTQYF
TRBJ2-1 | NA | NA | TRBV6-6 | TGTGCCAGCATGTTGGGGGCCAATGAGCAGTTCTTC | CASMLGANEQFF
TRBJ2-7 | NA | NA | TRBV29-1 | TGCAGCGTTGGACAAACTCACGAGCAGTACTTC | CSVGQTHEQYF
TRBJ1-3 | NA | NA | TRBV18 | TGTGCCAGCTCACTGACAGCTGACTCTGGAAACACCATATATTTT | CASSLTADSGNTIYF
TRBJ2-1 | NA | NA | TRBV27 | TGTGCCAGCAGCGGACAGCTCAATGAGCAGTTCTTC | CASSGQLNEQFF
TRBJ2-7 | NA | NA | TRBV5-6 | TGTGCCAGCAGCTTGTTGGGGCCGGGGAGCTACGAGCAGTACTTC | CASSLLGPGSYEQYF
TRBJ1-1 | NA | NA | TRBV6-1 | TGTGCCAGCAGTGAAAGGCAGCCTGAAGCTTTCTTT | CASSERQPEAFF
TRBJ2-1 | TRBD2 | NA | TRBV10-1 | TGCGCCAGCAGTGAGTCGGGGACTAGCGGGGGGTCCTACAATGAGCAGTTCTTC | CASSESGTSGGSYNEQFF
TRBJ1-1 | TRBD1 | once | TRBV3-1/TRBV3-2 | TGTGCCAGCAGCCCTACAGGGGCGAAGAACACTGAAGCTTTCTTT | CASSPTGAKNTEAFF
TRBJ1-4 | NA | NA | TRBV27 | TGTGCCAGCGGTCTCCGTACAGCCGAGGAAAAACTGTTTTTT | CASGLRTAEEKLFF
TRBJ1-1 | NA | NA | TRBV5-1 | TGCGCCAGCAGCTTGGAAACAGGAGTAACTGAAGCTTTCTTT | CASSLETGVTEAFF
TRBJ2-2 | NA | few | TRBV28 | TGTGCCAGCAGTTTCCGGACCGGGGAGCTGTTTTTT | CASSFRTGELFF
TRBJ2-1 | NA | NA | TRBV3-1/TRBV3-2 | TGTGCCAGCAGCCATGAAAAAAAACAGGGACGGGAGCAGTTCTTC | CASSHEKKQGREQFF
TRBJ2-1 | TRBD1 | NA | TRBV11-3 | TGTGCCAGCAGCACTGGGACAGGAGCCTACAATGAGCAGTTCTTC | CASSTGTGAYNEQFF